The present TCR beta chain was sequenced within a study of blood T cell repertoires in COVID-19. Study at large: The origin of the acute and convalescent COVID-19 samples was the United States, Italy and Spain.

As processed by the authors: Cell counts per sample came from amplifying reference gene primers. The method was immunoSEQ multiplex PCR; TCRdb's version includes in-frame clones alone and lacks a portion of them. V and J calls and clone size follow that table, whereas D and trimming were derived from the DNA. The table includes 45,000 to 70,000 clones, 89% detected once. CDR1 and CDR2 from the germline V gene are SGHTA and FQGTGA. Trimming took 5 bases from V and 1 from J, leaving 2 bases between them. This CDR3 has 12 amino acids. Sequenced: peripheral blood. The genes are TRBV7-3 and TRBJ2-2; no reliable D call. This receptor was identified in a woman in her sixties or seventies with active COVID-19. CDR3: CASSRNTGELFF. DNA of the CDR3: TGTGCCAGCAGCCGGAACACCGGGGAGCTGTTTTTT. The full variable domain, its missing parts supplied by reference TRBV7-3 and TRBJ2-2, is GAGVSQTPSNKVTEKGKYVELRCDPISGHTALYWYRQSLGQGPEFLIYFQGTGAADDSGLPNDRFFAVRPEGSVSTLKIQRTERGDSAVYLCASSRNTGELFFGEGSRLTVL.